The 8 T cell receptor beta chains given below trace back to one sample, sequenced in a study of control samples from healthy donors and cancer patients. The assay was immunoSEQ multiplex PCR, and TCRdb's table has in-frame clones only and misses some. The sample shows 120,000 or so clones, roughly 87% of them seen only once. Material: blood. Every receptor here comes from a man aged 40-50 years in good health.

The chain joins TRBV9 to TRBJ2-2, with TRBD2 matching 15 bases. Germline CDR1 and CDR2: SGDLS and YYNGEE. The CDR3 extends over 17 amino acids. J lost 5 bases, V lost 2 bases, and 4 bases had no gene match. CDR3 loop: CASSVGTSGGRTGELFF. Here the CDR3 DNA reads TGTGCCAGCAGCGTTGGGACTAGCGGGGGGAGGACCGGGGAGCTGTTTTTT.

The rearrangement uses TRBV7-2 and TRBJ2-3; 8 bases are shared with TRBD2. V lost 2 bases to trimming and J lost 2 bases; unmatched junction nucleotides: 6. Germline CDR1 and CDR2: SGHTA and FQGNSA. CDR3 length: 16 residues. The chain's CDR3 is CASSLIAGPPTDTQYF. CDR3 nucleotides: TGTGCCAGCAGCTTAATAGCGGGGCCCCCCACAGATACGCAGTATTTT.

V usage is TRBV29-1 and J usage is TRBJ2-5; 12 positions agree with TRBD2. The CDR3 has 16 amino acids. Unmatched junction bases numbered 15, after V lost 6 bases and J lost 7 bases. CDR1 and CDR2 from the germline V gene are SQVTM and ANQGSEA. In nucleotides, the CDR3 is TGCAGCGTCTGGACTAGCGGGGACCACGGGGGACGGACCCAGTACTTC. This codes for CSVWTSGDHGGRTQYF.

This sequence joins TRBV7-3 and TRBJ1-2; D not resolved. From germline, CDR1 is SGHTA and CDR2 FQGTGA. The CDR3 has 14 residues. Trimming stripped 4 bases from V and 4 bases from J, with 13 bases between. In nucleotides, the CDR3 is TGTGCCAGCAGCTCGCTGACCGGACCCTATGGCTACACCTTC. It specifies CASSSLTGPYGYTF.

The chain is built from TRBV10-3 and TRBJ1-2; 7 positions match TRBD1. The CDR3 has 13 amino acids. The germline V gene encodes CDR1 ENHRY and CDR2 SYGVKD. The trim removed 4 bases at V and 8 bases at J, leaving 7 bases unmatched. The CDR3 is CAISGGTDGGYTF. For the CDR3, the DNA is TGTGCCATCAGTGGGGGGACAGACGGAGGCTACACCTTC.

This clone appeared a single time. The rearrangement links TRBV15 to TRBJ1-1; tentative D call: TRBD1 (6 bases). Germline CDR1 reads LNHNV; CDR2 reads YYDKDF (reference sequence). CDR3 length equals 15 residues. Trimming cost V 1 base and J 1 base, with 10 bases left between them. The CDR3 nucleotides are TGTGCCACCAGCAGAGGTGCAGGGGCGAACACTGAAGCTTTCTTT. Translated, it gives CATSRGAGANTEAFF.

This chain connects TRBV5-4 to TRBJ1-4, with D uncertain. V was cut by 2 bases and J by 2 bases, with 7 bases left in between. Germline loops: CDR1 SGHNT, CDR2 YYREEE (reference sequence). This CDR3 is 14 amino acids long. CDR3 bases: TGTGCCAGCAGCTTCAGTGCCACTAATGAAAAACTGTTTTTT. The encoded protein is CASSFSATNEKLFF.

This chain links TRBV27 with TRBJ2-7, with unresolved D. The V end lost 6 bases, the J end lost 0 bases, and 12 bases lay between the germline ends. CDR3 size: 14 residues. Germline CDR1 MNHEY, CDR2 SMNVEV (reference sequence). The CDR3 DNA is TGTGCCAGCAGAGAGGAAACCCGCTCCTACGAGCAGTACTTC. This gives the protein CASREETRSYEQYF.